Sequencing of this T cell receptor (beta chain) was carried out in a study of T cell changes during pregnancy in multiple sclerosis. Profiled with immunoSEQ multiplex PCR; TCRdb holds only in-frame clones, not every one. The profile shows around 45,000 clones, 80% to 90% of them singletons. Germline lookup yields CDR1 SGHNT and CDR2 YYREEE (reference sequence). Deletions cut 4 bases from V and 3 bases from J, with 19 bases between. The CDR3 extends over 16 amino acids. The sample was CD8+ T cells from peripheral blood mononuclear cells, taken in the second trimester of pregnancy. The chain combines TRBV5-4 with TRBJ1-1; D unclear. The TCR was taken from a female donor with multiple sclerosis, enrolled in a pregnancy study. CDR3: CASSPWMRGMDTEAFF. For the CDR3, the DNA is TGTGCCAGCAGCCCCTGGATGCGAGGGATGGACACTGAAGCTTTCTTT.